This T cell receptor (beta chain) derives from a study of shared clonotypes between healthy human individuals. Study-level findings and limits: For naive CD4 cells, approximately 4.7% of clonotypes were shared across a few donors. Shared clonotypes across all four donors exceeded non-shared ones in generation probability. Researchers found naive subsets generally carried larger estimated richness than memory subsets. Expectations were that clonotype sharing among donors would be affected by sequencing depth.

V lost 0 bases and J lost 3; bases outside the gene matches: 5. CDR3 size: 16 residues. The germline gives CDR1 SGHDT, CDR2 YYEEEE. Naive CD8 cells were CD45RO-negative, positively selected for CCR7, excluding terminally differentiated effector memory CD45RA+ cells. Concerning this clone: As yet, its antigen is unknown.

Sequencing used immunoSEQ multiplex PCR; TCRdb keeps in-frame clones, though not all of them. The top ten hold about 1.1% of the sample, which has around 2,000,000 clones, about 94% seen once. The chain joins TRBV5-6 to TRBJ1-5; 8 nucleotides match TRBD1. This clonotype originated in a man in his late teens or twenties in good health. Sequences were obtained from naive CD8+ T cells sorted from blood. The CDR3 DNA sequence: TGTGCCAGCAGCTTGGTGAAACAGGGGGACAATCAGCCCCAGCATTTT. Translated: CASSLVKQGDNQPQHF.